This T cell receptor (beta chain) emerged from a study of OX40 agonist ivuxolimab in advanced cancers. As for the study in general: Patients got intravenous ivuxolimab at 0.01 to 10 mg/kg every 2 weeks. Study outcomes and limitations: The study observed clonal expansion of CD4+ and CD8+ blood T cells by week 6 at 0.1 to 3.0 mg/kg.

Systemic immunosuppression or a history of autoimmune disease excluded patients. At cycle 4 day 1, cycle 7 day 1, and baseline, blood was sampled. As to this clone: Its antigen is not identified.

Produced via immunoSEQ multiplex PCR; TCRdb's table is partial and in-frame only. This table holds about 73,000 clones, about 91% found once. The germline V gene encodes CDR1 SEHNR and CDR2 FQNEAQ (reference sequence). The CDR3 spans 15 residues. The germline V and J ends were trimmed by 5 bases and 7 bases, with 20 bases remaining between them. This sequence was found in an adult with an advanced solid tumor such as melanoma, head and neck, liver or kidney cancer. This material consisted of CD4+ or CD8+ T cells sorted from blood, taken in a trial of the OX40 agonist ivuxolimab. The rearrangement joins TRBV7-9 to TRBJ1-2; weak D call: TRBD1 (6 bases). The chain's CDR3 is CASSPPGREGGGYTF. The CDR3 coding sequence is TGTGCCAGCAGCCCCCCGGGAAGGGAAGGGGGTGGCTACACCTTC. The whole variable domain, remainder taken from reference TRBV7-9 and TRBJ1-2, is DTGVSQNPRHKITKRGQNVTFRCDPISEHNRLYWYRQTLGQGPEFLTYFQNEAQLEKSRLLSDRFSAERPKGSFSTLEIQRTEQGDSAMYLCASSPPGREGGGYTFGSGTRLTVV.